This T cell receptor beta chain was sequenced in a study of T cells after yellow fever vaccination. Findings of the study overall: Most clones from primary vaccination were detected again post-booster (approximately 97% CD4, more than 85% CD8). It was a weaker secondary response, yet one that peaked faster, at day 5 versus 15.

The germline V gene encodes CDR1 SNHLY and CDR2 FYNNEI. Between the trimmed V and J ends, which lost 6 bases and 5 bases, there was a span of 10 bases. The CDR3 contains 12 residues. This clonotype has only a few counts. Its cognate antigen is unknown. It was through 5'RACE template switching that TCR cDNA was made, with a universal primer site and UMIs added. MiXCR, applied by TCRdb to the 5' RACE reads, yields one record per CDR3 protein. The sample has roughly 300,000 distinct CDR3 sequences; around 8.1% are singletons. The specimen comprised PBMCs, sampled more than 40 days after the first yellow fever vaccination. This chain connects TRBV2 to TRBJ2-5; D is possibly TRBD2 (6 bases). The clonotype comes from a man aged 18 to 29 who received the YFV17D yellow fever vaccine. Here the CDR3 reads CASRTSGETQYF. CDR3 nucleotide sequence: TGTGCCAGCAGGACTAGTGGGGAGACCCAGTACTTC.